This passage covers 14 T cell receptor beta chains from one sample sequenced in a study of blood T cell repertoires in COVID-19. Profiled with immunoSEQ multiplex PCR; TCRdb holds only in-frame clones, not every one. Counted here are about 150,000 clones, 75% to 90% occurring once; the ten biggest clones make up around 14%. Sequenced material: peripheral blood. These receptors all stem from a middle-aged woman with acute or convalescent COVID-19.

This clone was seen only once. V gene TRBV29-1 combines with J gene TRBJ2-1; TRBD2 matches 8 bases. The V segment lost 5 bases and the J segment 5 bases; nucleotides outside the gene matches: 5. Germline CDR1 SQVTM, CDR2 ANQGSEA. This CDR3 is built from 13 residues. The CDR3 loop is CSVKAGVDNEQFF. Written as DNA, the CDR3 is TGCAGCGTTAAAGCGGGGGTCGACAATGAGCAGTTCTTC.

V gene TRBV6-5 combines with J gene TRBJ2-2; 9 nucleotides agree with TRBD2. The CDR3 sequence is 15 residues long. Trimming removed 7 bases from V and 7 bases from J; junction bases left unmatched: 10. In germline, CDR1 is MNHEY, CDR2 SVGAGI. The CDR3 sequence: CASKRPRGGSGELFF. For the CDR3, the DNA is TGTGCCAGCAAACGCCCGCGGGGGGGCAGCGGGGAGCTGTTTTTT.

This clone was counted between two and nine times. CDR3 in amino acids: CSVPGGTSGGYNEQFF. The DNA of the CDR3 is TGCAGCGTTCCGGGCGGGACTAGCGGGGGCTACAATGAGCAGTTCTTC. This chain uses TRBV29-1 with TRBJ2-1; 14 bases are shared with TRBD2. This CDR3 has 16 amino acids. The V segment lost 5 bases and the J segment 3 bases; nucleotides outside the gene matches: 6. CDR1 is SQVTM and CDR2 is ANQGSEA in the germline V gene.

V usage is TRBV30 and J usage is TRBJ1-4; maybe TRBD1 (6 bases). The CDR3 is 15 amino acids. The germline V gene encodes CDR1 GTSNPN and CDR2 SVGIG (reference sequence). V lost 2 bases, J lost 0 bases, and 10 bases lay in between. This CDR3 is CAWSQGLTTNEKLFF. Here the CDR3 DNA reads TGTGCCTGGAGTCAGGGGTTAACAACTAATGAAAAACTGTTTTTT.

CDR3 sequence: CASTWRGSSYNEQFF. The CDR3 DNA follows: TGTGCCAGTACTTGGCGGGGATCGAGTTACAATGAGCAGTTCTTC. V is TRBV19 and J is TRBJ2-1; D might be TRBD2 (6 bases). Trimming shortened V by 7 bases and J by 4 bases, and 17 bases separated the two germline ends. CDR3 length: 15 amino acids. Germline lookup yields CDR1 LNHDA and CDR2 SQIVND (reference sequence).

This chain links TRBV4-1 with TRBJ2-3; 9 positions match TRBD2. J was trimmed by 0 bases and V by 4 bases; bases with no gene match: 8. Germline values: CDR1 MGHRA, CDR2 YSYEKL. The CDR3 consists of 17 residues. CDR3 coding DNA: TGCGCCAGCAGCCGCCGACTAGCGGAATTCAGCACAGATACGCAGTATTTT. Protein: CASSRRLAEFSTDTQYF.

The chain joins TRBV4-1 to TRBJ2-1; TRBD1 matches at 8 bases. CDR1 is MGHRA and CDR2 is YSYEKL in the germline V gene. The V and J ends lost 0 bases and 6 bases, in that order; junction bases with no gene match: 25. The CDR3 spans 22 residues. The CDR3 nucleotides read TGCGCCAGCAGCCAAGAGACCCTGAGACCAGGGGGCGCTTTAACAAAGCCCAATGAGCAGTTCTTC. It specifies CASSQETLRPGGALTKPNEQFF.

The CDR3 DNA is TGTGCCAGTAGTATTCGACAAAAGAGCAATCAGCCCCAGCATTTT. This sequence encodes CASSIRQKSNQPQHF. The chain employs TRBV19 and TRBJ1-5; no firm D call. CDR1 is LNHDA and CDR2 is SQIVND in the germline V gene (reference sequence). CDR3 size: 15 residues. Trimming stripped 3 bases from V and 1 base from J, with 10 bases between.

This sequence joins TRBV6-4 and TRBJ2-1; 8 bases map to TRBD2. In germline, CDR1 is MRHNA, CDR2 SNTAGT. J gave up 16 bases and V 3 bases, and 11 bases lay outside the gene matches. The CDR3 is 13 residues long. The CDR3 protein is CASSEGWGLVQFF. CDR3 DNA sequence: TGTGCCAGCAGTGAAGGTTGGGGACTAGTGCAATTCTTC.

The DNA for the CDR3 is TGTGCCAGCAGTCAGGGGGCGGGCTACACCTTC. It translates to CASSQGAGYTF. This sequence joins TRBV12-3 or TRBV12-4 and TRBJ1-2; 8 positions agree with TRBD1. Losses at the gene ends were 5 bases for V and 8 bases for J; bases not matched to a gene: 1. The CDR3 is 11 residues long.

This chain links TRBV21-1 with TRBJ1-1; the table's D call TRBD1 went unverified against the DNA. TRBV21-1 counts as a pseudogene. This CDR3 comprises 13 residues. CDR3 sequence: CASDRAKGTEAFF. The CDR3 nucleotides read TGTGCCAGCGACAGGGCAAAAGGCACTGAAGCTTTCTTT.

This rearrangement joins TRBV5-1 to TRBJ1-4, with TRBD1 matching over 8 bases. Germline V lookup: CDR1 SGHRS, CDR2 YFSETQ. Trimming at V came to 4 bases and at J to 0 bases, leaving 2 bases not matched to a gene. The CDR3 has 15 residues. As DNA, the CDR3 is TGCGCCAGCAGCAAGGACAGGGCAACTAATGAAAAACTGTTTTTT. This sequence encodes CASSKDRATNEKLFF.

The V call is TRBV27, the J call TRBJ2-1, with 12 nucleotides matching TRBD2. V was clipped by 5 bases and J by 4 bases; unmatched bases: 3. The CDR3 runs to 15 residues. CDR1 is MNHEY and CDR2 is SMNVEV in the germline V gene (reference sequence). The CDR3: CASSPLAGGYNEQFF. CDR3 nucleotides: TGTGCCAGCAGTCCGCTAGCGGGGGGGTACAATGAGCAGTTCTTC.

The chain uses TRBV7-8 and TRBJ2-4; TRBD2 aligns across 10 bases. The CDR3 extends over 18 amino acids. Per the germline V gene, CDR1 is SGHVS and CDR2 is FQNEAQ. With V trimmed by 7 bases and J by 1 base, 13 bases remained unmatched. CDR3 nucleotides: TGTGCCAGCACCCCGTCCCTAGCGGGAGTACGCGCCAAAAACATTCAGTACTTC. It codes for CASTPSLAGVRAKNIQYF. The whole variable domain, remainder taken from reference TRBV7-8 and TRBJ2-4, is GAGVSQSPRYKVAKRGQDVALRCDPISGHVSLFWYQQALGQGPEFLTYFQNEAQLDKSGLPSDRFFAERPEGSVSTLKIQRTQQEDSAVYLCASTPSLAGVRAKNIQYFGAGTRLSVL.